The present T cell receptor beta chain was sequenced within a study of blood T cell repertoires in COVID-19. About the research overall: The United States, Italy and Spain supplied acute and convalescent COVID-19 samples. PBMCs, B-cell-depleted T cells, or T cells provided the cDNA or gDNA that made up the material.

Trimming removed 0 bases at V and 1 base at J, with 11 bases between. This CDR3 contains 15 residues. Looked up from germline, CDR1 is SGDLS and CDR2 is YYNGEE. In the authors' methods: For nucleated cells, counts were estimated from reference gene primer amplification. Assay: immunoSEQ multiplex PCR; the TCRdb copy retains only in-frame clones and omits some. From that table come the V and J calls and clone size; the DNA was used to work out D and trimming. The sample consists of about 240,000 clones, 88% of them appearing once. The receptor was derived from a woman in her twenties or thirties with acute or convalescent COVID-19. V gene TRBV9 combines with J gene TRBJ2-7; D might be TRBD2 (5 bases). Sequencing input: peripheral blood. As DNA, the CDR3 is TGTGCCAGCAGCGTAGGACCGGGGAAGTCCTACGAGCAGTACTTC. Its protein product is CASSVGPGKSYEQYF. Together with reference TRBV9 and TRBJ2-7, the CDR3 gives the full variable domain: DSGVTQTPKHLITATGQRVTLRCSPRSGDLSVYWYQQSLDQGLQFLIQYYNGEERAKGNILERFSAQQFPDLHSELNLSSLELGDSALYFCASSVGPGKSYEQYFGPGTRLTVT.